This is a list of T cell receptor beta chains from one sample in a study of graft-versus-host responses after intestinal transplantation. The data were produced by immunoSEQ multiplex PCR, yet TCRdb's version contains in-frame clones alone and is incomplete. The sample records 89,000 or so clones, around 80% being singletons. Their specific antigens are unknown. The sequencing here drew on unstimulated CD4+ T cells sorted from spleen or lymph node cells, taken before intestinal transplant. These receptors came from a human donor who received an intestinal transplant. CDR3s include the opening cysteine and the closing phenylalanine or tryptophan. A D gene is named only where the DNA matches it firmly. A clone size is listed for some rows: how often the clone was seen (once, few, many), or a class if it is expanded.

J gene	V gene	D gene	clone size	CDR3 protein	CDR3 DNA
TRBJ2-1	TRBV12-2	NA	NA	CASRYRGRFNEQFF	TGTGCAAGTCGCTACAGGGGGCGCTTCAATGAGCAGTTCTTC
TRBJ1-2	TRBV7-2	NA	NA	CASSLGGGHNYGYTF	TGTGCCAGCAGCTTAGGCGGAGGCCATAACTATGGCTACACCTTC
TRBJ2-5	TRBV11-2	NA	NA	CASSLDDSYQETQYF	TGTGCCAGCAGCTTAGACGACAGTTATCAAGAGACCCAGTACTTC
TRBJ1-2	TRBV15	TRBD1	NA	CATSRGTGGSYGYTF	TGTGCCACCAGCAGAGGGACAGGGGGTAGCTATGGCTACACCTTC
TRBJ1-2	TRBV27	TRBD1	NA	CASSKAGTVDGYTF	TGTGCCAGCAGCAAGGCCGGGACAGTGGATGGCTACACCTTC
TRBJ2-1	TRBV18	NA	NA	CASSPPVGRNEQFF	TGTGCCAGCTCACCACCGGTGGGGCGTAATGAGCAGTTCTTC
TRBJ2-2	TRBV28	TRBD1	NA	CASSLPHYRGPNTGELFF	TGTGCCAGCAGTTTACCCCATTACAGGGGGCCGAACACCGGGGAGCTGTTTTTT
TRBJ1-1	TRBV7-6	NA	few	CASSQGQNTEAFF	TGTGCCAGCAGTCAGGGACAGAACACTGAAGCTTTCTTT
TRBJ2-7	TRBV5-1	NA	NA	CASSLGGTASYEQYF	TGCGCCAGCAGCTTGGGCGGGACAGCTTCCTACGAGCAGTACTTC
TRBJ2-3	TRBV2	TRBD2	NA	CASSVRTSGGGQGTDTQYF	TGTGCCAGCAGTGTCCGGACTAGCGGGGGGGGTCAGGGCACAGATACGCAGTATTTT
TRBJ1-1	TRBV6-5	TRBD1	NA	CASSYRGQGGAFF	TGTGCCAGCAGTTACCGCGGACAGGGAGGAGCTTTCTTT
TRBJ2-7	TRBV28	TRBD2	NA	CASSLLAGGSNEQYF	TGTGCCAGCAGTTTATTAGCGGGGGGGAGCAACGAGCAGTACTTC
TRBJ2-2	TRBV5-1	NA	NA	CASSLDRPNTGELFF	TGCGCCAGCAGCTTGGACAGACCGAACACCGGGGAGCTGTTTTTT
TRBJ2-2	TRBV7-9	TRBD1	NA	CASSSGQGFLTAGELFF	TGTGCCAGCAGCTCGGGACAGGGGTTTCTCACCGCCGGGGAGCTGTTTTTT
TRBJ2-3	TRBV13	TRBD1	NA	CASSHKRDSSSTDTQYF	TGTGCCAGCAGCCATAAGAGGGACAGCTCTAGCACAGATACGCAGTATTTT
TRBJ2-7	TRBV10-1	NA	few	CASSESSLAYEQYF	TGCGCCAGCAGTGAGTCGAGTCTAGCCTACGAGCAGTACTTC
TRBJ2-1	TRBV7-6	TRBD2	NA	CASSSPGLAGGGEQFF	TGTGCCAGCAGCTCACCGGGACTAGCGGGAGGCGGTGAGCAGTTCTTC
TRBJ2-5	TRBV5-1	NA	NA	CASSFQVGETQYF	TGCGCCAGCAGCTTTCAAGTCGGTGAGACCCAGTACTTC
TRBJ1-5	TRBV6-5	NA	NA	CASSGLNQPQHF	TGTGCCAGCAGCGGACTCAATCAGCCCCAGCATTTT
TRBJ2-5	TRBV5-1	TRBD1	once	CASSGTGRAETQYF	TGCGCCAGCAGCGGGACAGGGAGGGCGGAGACCCAGTACTTC
TRBJ2-3	TRBV2	NA	NA	CATTRTVASTDTQYF	TGTGCCACCACCCGGACAGTCGCTAGCACAGATACGCAGTATTTT
TRBJ1-5	TRBV28	NA	NA	CASITRGGTGNQPQHF	TGTGCCAGCATCACCCGGGGGGGAACAGGCAATCAGCCCCAGCATTTT
TRBJ2-1	TRBV5-6	NA	once	CASSSDNEQFF	TGTGCCAGCAGCTCAGACAATGAGCAGTTCTTC
TRBJ1-2	TRBV7-6	TRBD1	NA	CASTPGQGLGYGYTF	TGTGCCAGCACCCCGGGACAGGGGTTGGGCTATGGCTACACCTTC
TRBJ2-3	TRBV5-1	TRBD2	NA	CASNPSGTSTDTQYF	TGCGCCAGCAACCCTAGCGGGACTAGCACAGATACGCAGTATTTT
TRBJ1-5	TRBV19	NA	NA	CASSSPRGVGRGLQPQHF	TGTGCCAGTAGTTCTCCCCGGGGGGTCGGCCGGGGGCTTCAGCCCCAGCATTTT
TRBJ2-7	TRBV28	NA	NA	CASSLGYGGGYTFEQYF	TGTGCCAGCAGTTTAGGGTACGGGGGAGGATATACATTCGAGCAGTACTTC
TRBJ2-2	TRBV5-1	TRBD1	NA	CASSRTDRGYTGELFF	TGCGCCAGCAGCAGAACGGACAGGGGGTACACCGGGGAGCTGTTTTTT
TRBJ1-5	TRBV6-1	NA	NA	CASSESGVDHQPQHF	TGTGCCAGCAGTGAAAGCGGAGTCGACCATCAGCCCCAGCATTTT
TRBJ2-1	TRBV30	NA	NA	CAWSVGGSPGYNEQFF	TGTGCCTGGAGTGTAGGGGGTTCCCCGGGGTACAATGAGCAGTTCTTC
TRBJ2-7	TRBV27	TRBD2	NA	CASRGLAEPPYEQYF	TGTGCCAGCAGAGGGCTAGCGGAGCCCCCCTACGAGCAGTACTTC
TRBJ2-5	TRBV5-1	TRBD2	NA	CASSLAVAGGGETQYF	TGCGCCAGCAGCTTGGCGGTAGCGGGAGGAGGGGAGACCCAGTACTTC
TRBJ1-5	TRBV2	NA	NA	CASRLQGTQHF	TGTGCCAGCAGACTACAGGGAACCCAGCATTTT
TRBJ2-7	TRBV10-3	NA	NA	CAISGDSDEQYF	TGTGCCATCAGTGGAGACTCAGACGAGCAGTACTTC
TRBJ2-7	TRBV6-5	TRBD1	few	CASTKTGGEQYF	TGTGCCAGCACCAAGACAGGGGGCGAGCAGTACTTC
TRBJ1-2	TRBV7-2	NA	NA	CASSRTAMSGYGYTF	TGTGCCAGCAGCCGGACGGCGATGAGCGGCTATGGCTACACCTTC
TRBJ2-3	TRBV4-1	TRBD2	NA	CASSHGLAADTQYF	TGCGCCAGCAGCCACGGACTAGCGGCAGATACGCAGTATTTT
TRBJ2-7	TRBV7-9	NA	NA	CASSLGRDTYEQYF	TGTGCCAGCAGCTTAGGGAGGGATACCTACGAGCAGTACTTC
TRBJ1-4	TRBV2	NA	NA	CASSGQGRNEKLFF	TGTGCCAGCAGTGGGCAGGGTCGGAATGAAAAACTGTTTTTT
TRBJ1-3	TRBV23-1	NA	NA	CATLRSDRTGNTIYF	TGCGCCACCCTTAGGTCGGACAGAACTGGAAACACCATATATTTT